What follows are 16 T cell receptor beta chains derived from one specimen sequenced in a study of T cell responses to AZD1222 COVID-19 vaccine. TCRdb's table, derived via immunoSEQ multiplex PCR, lists solely in-frame clones and lacks some. The sample shows 140,000 to 150,000 clones, about 90% of them seen only once. Sample: peripheral blood, taken 28 days after the second AZD1222 dose. The receptors were sampled from an adult who received the AZD1222 COVID-19 vaccine.

The chain uses TRBV11-3 and TRBJ2-5; TRBD2 is a possible D gene (5 bases). Germline lookup yields CDR1 SGHNT and CDR2 YENEEA. The CDR3 sequence is 14 residues long. Trimming left V 5 bases short and J 5 bases short, with 15 bases between. CDR3 protein: CASSLPVGEETQYF. DNA for the CDR3: TGTGCCAGCAGCCTCCCCGTTGGGGAGGAGACCCAGTACTTC.

The chain couples TRBV5-1 to TRBJ1-3; TRBD1 agrees at 7 bases. With V trimmed by 4 bases and J by 0 bases, 7 bases remained unmatched. Per germline, CDR1 SGHRS and CDR2 YFSETQ. The CDR3 runs 16 residues. DNA of the CDR3: TGCGCCAGCAGCACCTGGACAGGCAGCTCTGGAAACACCATATATTTT. It translates to CASSTWTGSSGNTIYF.

The chain is built from TRBV18 and TRBJ2-3; D gene ambiguous. Germline lookup yields CDR1 KGHSH and CDR2 LQKENI. The CDR3 extends over 13 amino acids. V lost 3 bases and J 0 bases, leaving 4 bases between the germline ends. This CDR3 is CASSPSSTDTQYF. The CDR3 nucleotides read TGTGCCAGCTCACCGTCTAGCACAGATACGCAGTATTTT.

This sequence joins TRBV12-3 or TRBV12-4 and TRBJ1-2, with D unclear. The length of the CDR3 is 13 residues. V dropped 2 bases and J dropped 2 bases, with 6 bases sitting between them. The CDR3 spells CASSLSKNYGYTF. The CDR3 coding sequence is TGTGCCAGCAGTTTAAGTAAGAACTATGGCTACACCTTC.

The rearrangement links TRBV6-5 to TRBJ2-3; TRBD2 agrees at 9 bases. V gave up 8 bases and J gave up 6 bases; unmatched junction bases: 12. CDR1 and CDR2 (germline): MNHEY, SVGAGI. CDR3 size: 15 residues. The CDR3 region has the DNA TGTGCCAGCCGATTCATAGCGGGAGCAGGGGATACGCAGTATTTT. This codes for CASRFIAGAGDTQYF.

The genes are TRBV12-3 or TRBV12-4 and TRBJ1-5; D not resolved. The V gene lost 6 bases and the J gene lost 7 bases, with 13 bases spanning the gap. This CDR3 has 13 residues. CDR3: CASRPSVGQPQHF. In DNA, the CDR3 is TGTGCCAGCAGACCCAGCGTAGGGCAGCCCCAGCATTTT.

The chain has TRBV6-1 and TRBJ2-6, with 9 bases aligning to TRBD1. The CDR3 length is 18 residues. Trimming removed 3 bases from V and 2 bases from J; junction bases left unmatched: 8. The germline CDR1 and CDR2 sequences are MNHNS and SASEGT. The CDR3 spells CASSDSPGQGTGANVLTF. The CDR3 DNA reads TGTGCCAGCAGTGATAGTCCGGGACAGGGAACTGGGGCCAACGTCCTGACTTTC.

V usage is TRBV30 and J usage is TRBJ1-2; TRBD1 agrees at 9 bases. Trimming took 2 bases from V and 7 from J; bases not matched to a gene: 11. Germline loops: CDR1 GTSNPN, CDR2 SVGIG (reference sequence). The CDR3 consists of 15 residues. The CDR3 reads CAWSKGTGGVGGYTF. In DNA form, the CDR3 reads TGTGCCTGGAGTAAGGGAACAGGGGGCGTTGGTGGCTACACCTTC.

This rearrangement joins TRBV7-2 to TRBJ2-5; 9 positions match TRBD2. V lost 5 bases, J lost 4 bases, and 5 bases stayed unmatched. The CDR3 length is 14 residues. CDR1 is SGHTA, CDR2 FQGNSA, per germline. The CDR3 loop is CASSQGLARETQYF. The CDR3 bases are TGTGCCAGCAGCCAAGGACTAGCGCGAGAGACCCAGTACTTC.

The rearrangement links TRBV23-1 to TRBJ2-3, with TRBD1 matching 9 bases. TRBV23-1 is annotated as an ORF whose role is uncertain. V was pared by 3 bases and J by 1 base, with 5 bases of the junction left unmatched. This CDR3 has 16 residues. CDR3 loop: CASSQNRDRGTDTQYF. DNA of the CDR3: TGCGCCAGCAGTCAGAACCGGGACAGGGGCACAGATACGCAGTATTTT.

The chain has TRBV5-5 and TRBJ1-4; D gene uncertain. The CDR3 runs to 14 residues. Deletions cut 5 bases from V and 3 bases from J, with 11 bases between. Germline CDR1 is SGHKS and CDR2 is YYEKEE (reference sequence). The CDR3 coding sequence is TGTGCCAGCAGAAACAGTTTTGCTAATGAAAAACTGTTTTTT. This gives the protein CASRNSFANEKLFF.

This clone was observed once. The chain links TRBV27 to TRBJ2-5, with a tentative D call TRBD2 (5 bases). The V and J ends lost 4 bases and 5 bases respectively, with 14 bases between them. Germline V gene data show CDR1 as MNHEY and CDR2 as SMNVEV (reference sequence). The CDR3 loop spans 14 amino acids. The CDR3 nucleotides read TGTGCCAGCAGTTCTCCTAGCTCGGGGGAGACCCAGTACTTC. Its translation: CASSSPSSGETQYF.

This chain uses TRBV12-3 or TRBV12-4 with TRBJ1-2; D remains ambiguous. Trimming took 3 bases from V and 8 from J, leaving 7 bases between them. This CDR3 contains 11 residues. The chain's CDR3 is CASSLPGGYTF. In DNA form, the CDR3 reads TGTGCCAGCAGTTTGCCTGGCGGCTACACCTTC.

This chain uses TRBV6-2 or TRBV6-3 with TRBJ2-3; D might be TRBD2 (6 bases). Germline V gene lookup returns CDR1 MNHEY and CDR2 SVGEGT. V was clipped by 6 bases and J by 6 bases, with 13 bases between them. The length of the CDR3 is 13 residues. CDR3 sequence (DNA): TGTGCCAGCAGCGGGAGTAATTGGGATACGCAGTATTTT. Amino acids: CASSGSNWDTQYF.

CDR3 amino acids: CASSLAISGDRGLNEQFF. The CDR3 DNA reads as TGTGCCAGCAGCTTGGCCATTAGCGGGGACAGGGGCTTGAATGAGCAGTTCTTC. The rearrangement uses TRBV5-6 and TRBJ2-1; 10 bases agree with TRBD1. Trimming took 0 bases from V and 7 from J; bases not matched to a gene: 13. The CDR3 is 18 residues long. CDR1 is SGHDT, CDR2 YYEEEE, per germline.

The chain links TRBV29-1 to TRBJ2-3; D is perhaps TRBD1 (6 bases). Germline-derived CDR1 and CDR2 are SQVTM and ANQGSEA. The CDR3 runs to 12 residues. The V gene lost 3 bases and the J gene lost 4 bases, with 8 bases spanning the gap. The CDR3 coding sequence is TGCAGCGTTGACAGGGGCGCAGATACGCAGTATTTT. It translates to CSVDRGADTQYF.